Below are 18 T cell receptor beta chains sequenced from a single sample in a study of T cell responses to AZD1222 COVID-19 vaccine. Profiled with immunoSEQ multiplex PCR; TCRdb holds only in-frame clones, not every one. Of 250,000 to 300,000 clones detected, 90% to 95% appear once; the ten largest clones hold 0.55%. The source was peripheral blood, collected 28 days after the second AZD1222 dose. The receptors were sampled from an adult who received the AZD1222 COVID-19 vaccine.

The chain links TRBV4-3 to TRBJ1-1; unclear D gene. There are 13 residues in the CDR3. Between the trimmed V and J ends, which lost 1 base and 0 bases, there was a span of 3 bases. CDR1 LGHNA and CDR2 YSLEER come from the germline V gene. The CDR3: CASSQVVNTEAFF. The DNA for the CDR3 is TGCGCCAGCAGCCAAGTGGTGAACACTGAAGCTTTCTTT.

The chain's CDR3 is CASSEGPGTGQPQHF. In nucleotides, the CDR3 is TGTGCCAGCAGCGAGGGCCCAGGGACAGGGCAGCCCCAGCATTTT. V gene TRBV9 combines with J gene TRBJ1-5; TRBD1 agrees at 9 bases. The trim removed 3 bases at V and 7 bases at J, leaving 8 bases unmatched. Germline V lookup: CDR1 SGDLS, CDR2 YYNGEE. CDR3 size: 15 residues.

The chain joins TRBV3-1 (or the pseudogene TRBV3-2) to TRBJ1-2, with D possibly TRBD1 on 6 matching bases. This CDR3 is 13 amino acids long. CDR1 is LGHDT, CDR2 YNNKEL, per germline (reference sequence). Trimming shortened V by 2 bases and J by 7 bases, and 11 bases separated the two germline ends. CDR3 region: CASSQTGNGGYTF. The CDR3 DNA reads TGTGCCAGCAGCCAAACAGGGAATGGTGGCTACACCTTC.

V and J are TRBV25-1 and TRBJ2-5, with a possible D match to TRBD1 (6 bases). V dropped 2 bases and J dropped 2 bases, with 18 bases sitting between them. The CDR3 length is 17 residues. The germline CDR1 and CDR2 sequences are MGHDK and SYGVNS. CDR3 loop: CASSERVGVGGQETQYF. The CDR3 coding sequence is TGTGCCAGCAGTGAAAGAGTGGGAGTAGGGGGTCAAGAGACCCAGTACTTC.

The genes are TRBV7-9 and TRBJ2-5, with D possibly matching TRBD2 (6 bases). Germline assignment: CDR1 SEHNR and CDR2 FQNEAQ (reference sequence). V shed 8 bases and J shed 7 bases, with 17 bases lying between them. CDR3 length: 13 amino acids. The CDR3 DNA follows: TGTGCCAGCGCCCGCGGGGTCGAGGTGACCCAGTACTTC. Protein sequence: CASARGVEVTQYF. Looking up the rest from reference TRBV7-9 and TRBJ2-5 gives the full variable domain: DTGVSQNPRHKITKRGQNVTFRCDPISEHNRLYWYRQTLGQGPEFLTYFQNEAQLEKSRLLSDRFSAERPKGSFSTLEIQRTEQGDSAMYLCASARGVEVTQYFGPGTRLLVL.

This rearrangement joins TRBV11-2 to TRBJ2-7, with 11 bases lining up with TRBD2. With V trimmed by 8 bases and J by 5 bases, 5 bases remained unmatched. The CDR3 runs 13 residues. CDR1 and CDR2 from the germline V gene are SGHAT and FQNNGV. DNA of the CDR3: TGTGCCAGCCGGGGACTAGCGGCACACGAGCAGTACTTC. Protein: CASRGLAAHEQYF.

The chain employs TRBV7-8 and TRBJ1-6; D unresolved. V shed 4 bases and J shed 9 bases, with 19 bases lying between them. This CDR3 is built from 16 residues. Germline V gene sequence: CDR1 SGHVS, CDR2 FQNEAQ. The CDR3 nucleotides read TGTGCCAGCAGCTCTAGTGGGAGGACTGTGACTTCACCCCTCCACTTT. The encoded protein is CASSSSGRTVTSPLHF.

V usage is TRBV3-1 (or the pseudogene TRBV3-2) and J usage is TRBJ1-2, with TRBD1 matching 7 bases. Germline V lookup: CDR1 LGHDT, CDR2 YNNKEL (reference sequence). The CDR3 runs 13 residues. Trimming cost V 3 bases and J 8 bases; bases outside gene matches: 6. CDR3 DNA sequence: TGTGCCAGCAGCCACTCAACCAGGGGGGGCTACACCTTC. Its protein product is CASSHSTRGGYTF.

The chain couples TRBV2 to TRBJ2-1; 8 bases agree with TRBD2. The CDR3 has 15 residues. V gave up 3 bases and J gave up 8 bases; unmatched junction bases: 9. Germline-derived CDR1 and CDR2 are SNHLY and FYNNEI. This CDR3 reads CASSDRGGFMDEQFF. The CDR3 nucleotides are TGTGCCAGCAGTGATCGGGGGGGCTTTATGGATGAGCAGTTCTTC.

The genes are TRBV7-9 and TRBJ1-1, with D unresolved. This CDR3 is 12 amino acids long. The V end was cut by 1 base, the J end by 11 bases, with 11 bases between. The V gene's germline CDR1 is SEHNR and CDR2 FQNEAQ (reference sequence). CDR3 sequence: CASSLEGGRAFF. Here the CDR3 DNA reads TGTGCCAGCAGCTTAGAGGGAGGGCGCGCTTTCTTT.

V gene TRBV7-2 combines with J gene TRBJ2-7; 7 positions match TRBD1. Germline-derived CDR1 and CDR2 are SGHTA and FQGNSA. V dropped 1 base and J dropped 1; count of bases not matched to a gene: 4. CDR3 length: 15 residues. CDR3 DNA: TGTGCCAGCAGCTTAGGGGACAGCAGATCCTACGAGCAGTACTTC. It translates to CASSLGDSRSYEQYF.

The chain joins TRBV3-1 (or the pseudogene TRBV3-2) to TRBJ2-1; perhaps TRBD2 as D (5 bases). From germline, CDR1 is LGHDT and CDR2 YNNKEL (reference sequence). This CDR3 spans 11 amino acids. Trimming cost V 7 bases and J 8 bases, with 9 bases left between them. The chain's CDR3 is CASKSLDEQFF. The CDR3 nucleotides read TGTGCCAGCAAGTCACTAGATGAGCAGTTCTTC.

This clone was seen a single time. The chain combines TRBV5-6 with TRBJ2-1, with 7 positions matching TRBD2. V trimming: 4 bases; J trimming: 4 bases; junction bases outside the gene matches: 5. The CDR3 spans 14 residues. CDR1 is SGHDT, CDR2 YYEEEE, per germline. CDR3 region: CASSGGSAYNEQFF. The CDR3 bases are TGTGCCAGCAGCGGCGGGAGCGCGTACAATGAGCAGTTCTTC.

The chain couples TRBV13 to TRBJ1-6, with TRBD1 identical over 8 bases. The CDR3 runs 15 residues. Germline V gene lookup returns CDR1 PRHDT and CDR2 FYEKMQ (reference sequence). The trim removed 3 bases at V and 9 bases at J, leaving 7 bases unmatched. Here the CDR3 DNA reads TGTGCCAGCAGCTTGGACAGGGATGCTGGTTCACCCCTCCACTTT. Amino acids: CASSLDRDAGSPLHF.

The genes are TRBV6-5 and TRBJ1-5; D perhaps matches TRBD1 (6 bases). V was trimmed by 6 bases and J by 1 base, leaving 13 bases between them. The V gene's germline CDR1 is MNHEY and CDR2 SVGAGI. This CDR3 has 15 residues. The CDR3 DNA is TGTGCCAGCAGCCATGGGACACCGAGCAATCAGCCCCAGCATTTT. Its protein product is CASSHGTPSNQPQHF.

This sequence joins TRBV9 and TRBJ1-1; 7 positions agree with TRBD1. This CDR3 is built from 13 residues. In germline, CDR1 is SGDLS, CDR2 YYNGEE. V was clipped by 4 bases and J by 7 bases; unmatched bases: 7. The CDR3: CASSLKGTDEAFF. CDR3 in DNA: TGTGCCAGCAGCCTTAAAGGGACAGATGAAGCTTTCTTT.

This clone was recorded once. The chain links TRBV4-3 to TRBJ1-1; D not resolved. The germline V gene encodes CDR1 LGHNA and CDR2 YSLEER. Trimming removed 5 bases at V and 2 bases at J, with 9 bases between. CDR3 size: 13 residues. CDR3 bases: TGCGCCAGCAGCATGACGGGAAACACTGAAGCTTTCTTT. The encoded protein is CASSMTGNTEAFF.

V gene TRBV28 combines with J gene TRBJ1-5, with TRBD1 matching 9 bases. CDR3 size: 17 residues. The V segment lost 3 bases and the J segment 2 bases; nucleotides outside the gene matches: 8. Germline V CDR1 and CDR2: MDHEN, SYDVKM. The CDR3 is CASSFATGGVGNQPQHF. CDR3 nucleotide sequence: TGTGCCAGCAGTTTCGCTACAGGGGGCGTAGGCAATCAGCCCCAGCATTTT. Full variable domain (missing parts from reference TRBV28 and TRBJ1-5): DVKVTQSSRYLVKRTGEKVFLECVQDMDHENMFWYRQDPGLGLRLIYFSYDVKMKEKGDIPEGYSVSREKKERFSLILESASTNQTSMYLCASSFATGGVGNQPQHFGDGTRLSIL.